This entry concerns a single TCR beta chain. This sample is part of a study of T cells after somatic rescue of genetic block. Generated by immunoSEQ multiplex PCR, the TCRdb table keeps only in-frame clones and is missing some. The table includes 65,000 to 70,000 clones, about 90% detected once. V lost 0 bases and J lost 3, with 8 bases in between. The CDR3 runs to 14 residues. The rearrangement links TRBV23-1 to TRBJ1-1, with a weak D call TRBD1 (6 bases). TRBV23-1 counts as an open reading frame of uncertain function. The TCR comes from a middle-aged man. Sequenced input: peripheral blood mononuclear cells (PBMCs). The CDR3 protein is CASSQSQGYTEAFF. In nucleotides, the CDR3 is TGCGCCAGCAGTCAATCGCAGGGGTACACTGAAGCTTTCTTT.